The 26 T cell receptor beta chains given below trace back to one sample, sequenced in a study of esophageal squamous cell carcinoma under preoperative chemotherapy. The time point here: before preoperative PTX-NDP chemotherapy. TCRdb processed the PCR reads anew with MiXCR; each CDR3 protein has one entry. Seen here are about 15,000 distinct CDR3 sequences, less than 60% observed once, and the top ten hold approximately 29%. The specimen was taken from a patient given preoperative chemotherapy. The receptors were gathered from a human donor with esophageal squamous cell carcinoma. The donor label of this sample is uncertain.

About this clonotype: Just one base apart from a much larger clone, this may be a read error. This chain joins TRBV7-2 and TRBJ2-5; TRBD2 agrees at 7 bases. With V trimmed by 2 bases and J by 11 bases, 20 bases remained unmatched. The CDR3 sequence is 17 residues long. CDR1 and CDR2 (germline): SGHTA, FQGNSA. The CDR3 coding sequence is TGTGCCAGCAGCTTACCAACTTTCGGGGGGAGGAACAATGAGCAGTACTTC. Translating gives CASSLPTFGGRNNEQYF.

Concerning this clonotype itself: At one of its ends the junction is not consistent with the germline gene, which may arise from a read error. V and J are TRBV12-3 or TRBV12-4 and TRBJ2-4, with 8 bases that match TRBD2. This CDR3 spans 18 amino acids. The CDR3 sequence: CAGSWGGDGGVGKDIQYF. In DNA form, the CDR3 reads TGTGCGGGCAGTTGGGGGGGCGACGGGGGGGTTGGCAAAGACATTCAGTACTTC.

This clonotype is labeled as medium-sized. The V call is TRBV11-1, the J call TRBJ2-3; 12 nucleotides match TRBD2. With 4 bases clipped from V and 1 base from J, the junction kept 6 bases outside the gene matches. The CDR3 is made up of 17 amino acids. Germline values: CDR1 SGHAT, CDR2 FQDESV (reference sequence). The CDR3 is CASSSGLAGFGTDTQYF. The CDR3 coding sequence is TGTGCCAGCAGCTCCGGACTAGCGGGATTCGGCACAGATACGCAGTATTTT.

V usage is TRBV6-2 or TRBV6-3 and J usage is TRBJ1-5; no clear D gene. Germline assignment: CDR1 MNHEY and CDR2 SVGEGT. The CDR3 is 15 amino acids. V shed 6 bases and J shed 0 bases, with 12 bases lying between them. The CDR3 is CASRPGSYSNQPQHF. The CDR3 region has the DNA TGTGCCAGCAGACCGGGGTCATATAGCAATCAGCCCCAGCATTTT.

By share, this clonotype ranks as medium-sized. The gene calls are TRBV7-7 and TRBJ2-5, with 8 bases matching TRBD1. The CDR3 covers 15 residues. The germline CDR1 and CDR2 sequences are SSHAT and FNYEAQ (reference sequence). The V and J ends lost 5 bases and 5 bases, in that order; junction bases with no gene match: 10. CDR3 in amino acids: CASSIRTGREETQYF. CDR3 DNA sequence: TGTGCCAGCAGCATTAGGACAGGGAGAGAGGAGACCCAGTACTTC.

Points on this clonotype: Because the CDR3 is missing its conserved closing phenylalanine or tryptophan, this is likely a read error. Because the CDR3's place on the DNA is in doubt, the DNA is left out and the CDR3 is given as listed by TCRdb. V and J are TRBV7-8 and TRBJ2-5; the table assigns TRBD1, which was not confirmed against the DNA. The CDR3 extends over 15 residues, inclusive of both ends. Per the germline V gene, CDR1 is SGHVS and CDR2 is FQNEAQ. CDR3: CASSLEGAGPATRYS.

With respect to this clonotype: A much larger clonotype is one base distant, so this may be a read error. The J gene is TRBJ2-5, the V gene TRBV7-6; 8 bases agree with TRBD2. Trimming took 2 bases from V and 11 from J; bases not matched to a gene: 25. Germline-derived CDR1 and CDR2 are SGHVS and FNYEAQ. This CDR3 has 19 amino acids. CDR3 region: CASSLKRGSPVVVYNEQYF. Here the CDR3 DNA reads TGTGCCAGCAGCTTAAAGCGGGGGAGCCCGGTTGTGGTGTACAATGAGCAGTACTTC.

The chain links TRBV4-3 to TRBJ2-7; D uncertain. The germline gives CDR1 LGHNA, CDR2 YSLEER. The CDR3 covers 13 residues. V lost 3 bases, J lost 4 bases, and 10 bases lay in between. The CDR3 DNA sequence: TGCGCCAGCAGCCAGGACCTGCTTTACGAGCAGTACTTC. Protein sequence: CASSQDLLYEQYF.

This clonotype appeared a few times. The chain's CDR3 is CASSGIGDTQYF. CDR3 sequence (DNA): TGTGCCAGCAGTGGTATAGGAGATACGCAGTATTTT. This rearrangement joins TRBV25-1 to TRBJ2-3; D call uncertain. Germline loops: CDR1 MGHDK, CDR2 SYGVNS. With 4 bases removed from V and 5 bases from J, the gap between germline ends came to 7 bases. The CDR3 contains 12 residues.

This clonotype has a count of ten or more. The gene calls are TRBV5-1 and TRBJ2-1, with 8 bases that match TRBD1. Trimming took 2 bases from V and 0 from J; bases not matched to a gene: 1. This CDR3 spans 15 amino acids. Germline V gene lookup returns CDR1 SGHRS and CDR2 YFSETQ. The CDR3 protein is CASSLQGVSYNEQFF. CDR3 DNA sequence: TGCGCCAGCAGCTTACAGGGGGTCTCCTACAATGAGCAGTTCTTC.

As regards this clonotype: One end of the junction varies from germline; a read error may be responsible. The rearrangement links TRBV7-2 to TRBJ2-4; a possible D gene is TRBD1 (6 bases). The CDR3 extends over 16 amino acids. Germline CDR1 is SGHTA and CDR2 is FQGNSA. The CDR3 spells CASSARRLGAKDMQYF. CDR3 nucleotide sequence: TGTGCCAGCAGCGCACGGCGGCTGGGGGCCAAAGACATGCAGTACTTC.

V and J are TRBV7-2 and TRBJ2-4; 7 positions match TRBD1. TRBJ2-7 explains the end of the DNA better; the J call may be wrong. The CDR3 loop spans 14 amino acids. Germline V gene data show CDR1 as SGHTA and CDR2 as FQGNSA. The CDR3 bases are TGTGCCAGCAGCTTATCGGGACAGAGCTACGAGCAGTACTTC. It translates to CASSLSGQSYEQYF.

In DNA form, the CDR3 reads TGTGCCAGCCTCTCAACCGGGACACCCGAGCAGTACTTC. Translated, it gives CASLSTGTPEQYF. V usage is TRBV6-1 and J usage is TRBJ2-7; a weak D match, TRBD1 (6 bases). Between the trimmed V and J ends, which lost 8 bases and 6 bases, there was a span of 17 bases. The length of the CDR3 is 13 residues. Per germline, CDR1 MNHNS and CDR2 SASEGT.

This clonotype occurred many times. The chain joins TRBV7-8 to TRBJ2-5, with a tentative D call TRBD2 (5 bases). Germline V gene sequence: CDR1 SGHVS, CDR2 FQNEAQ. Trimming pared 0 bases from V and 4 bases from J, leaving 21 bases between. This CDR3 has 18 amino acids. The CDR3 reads CASSLANLGVSGGETQYF. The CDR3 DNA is TGTGCCAGCAGCTTAGCCAATTTGGGAGTCTCGGGTGGAGAGACCCAGTACTTC. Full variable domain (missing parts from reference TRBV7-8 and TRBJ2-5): GAGVSQSPRYKVAKRGQDVALRCDPISGHVSLFWYQQALGQGPEFLTYFQNEAQLDKSGLPSDRFFAERPEGSVSTLKIQRTQQEDSAVYLCASSLANLGVSGGETQYFGPGTRLLVL.

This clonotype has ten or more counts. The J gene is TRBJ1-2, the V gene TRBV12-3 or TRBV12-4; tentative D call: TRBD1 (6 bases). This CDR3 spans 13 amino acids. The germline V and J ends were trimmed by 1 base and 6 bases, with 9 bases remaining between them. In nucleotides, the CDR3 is TGTGCCAGCAGTTTAGGGGGGCTAGATGGCTACACCTTC. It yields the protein CASSLGGLDGYTF.

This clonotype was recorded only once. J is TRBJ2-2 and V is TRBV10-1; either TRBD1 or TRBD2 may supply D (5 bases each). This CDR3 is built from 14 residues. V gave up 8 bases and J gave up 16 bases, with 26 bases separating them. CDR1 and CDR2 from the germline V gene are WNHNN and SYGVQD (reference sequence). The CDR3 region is CASSGTVSTETQFF. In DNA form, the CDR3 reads TGCGCCAGCTCCGGGACCGTCAGCACCGAGACGCAGTTTTTT.

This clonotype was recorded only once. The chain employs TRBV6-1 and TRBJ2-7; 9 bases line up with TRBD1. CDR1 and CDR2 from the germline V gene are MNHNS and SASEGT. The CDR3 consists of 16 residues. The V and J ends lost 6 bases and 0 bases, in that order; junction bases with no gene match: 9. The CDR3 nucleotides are TGTGCCAGCAGATCCACCGGGACAGGGAACTCCTACGAGCAGTACTTC. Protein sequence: CASRSTGTGNSYEQYF.

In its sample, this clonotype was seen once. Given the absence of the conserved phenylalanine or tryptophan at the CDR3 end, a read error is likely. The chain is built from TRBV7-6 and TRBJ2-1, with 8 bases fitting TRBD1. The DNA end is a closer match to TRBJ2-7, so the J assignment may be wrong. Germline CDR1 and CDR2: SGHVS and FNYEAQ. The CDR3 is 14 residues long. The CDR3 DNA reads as TGTGCCAGCAGCTTATGGACAGGGAACAATGAGCAGTACTCC. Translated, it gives CASSLWTGNNEQYS.

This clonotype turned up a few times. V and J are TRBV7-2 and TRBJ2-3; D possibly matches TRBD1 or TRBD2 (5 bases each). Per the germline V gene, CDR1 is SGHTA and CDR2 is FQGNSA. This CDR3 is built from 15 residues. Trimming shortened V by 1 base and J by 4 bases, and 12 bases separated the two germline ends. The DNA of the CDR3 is TGTGCCAGCAGCTTAGGCTGGGGGAGCGCAGATACGCAGTATTTT. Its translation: CASSLGWGSADTQYF.

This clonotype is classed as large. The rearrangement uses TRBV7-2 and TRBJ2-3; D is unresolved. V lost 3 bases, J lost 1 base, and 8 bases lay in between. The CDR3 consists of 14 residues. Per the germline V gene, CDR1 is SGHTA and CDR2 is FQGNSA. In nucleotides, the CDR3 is TGTGCCAGCAGCTTCGGCGCCCGCACAGATACGCAGTATTTT. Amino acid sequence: CASSFGARTDTQYF.

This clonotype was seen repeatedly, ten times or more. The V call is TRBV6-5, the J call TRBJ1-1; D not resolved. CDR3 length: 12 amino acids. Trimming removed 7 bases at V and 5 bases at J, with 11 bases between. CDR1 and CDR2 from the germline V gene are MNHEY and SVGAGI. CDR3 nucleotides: TGTGCCAGCACTTTAAGGATAACTGAAGCTTTCTTT. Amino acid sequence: CASTLRITEAFF.

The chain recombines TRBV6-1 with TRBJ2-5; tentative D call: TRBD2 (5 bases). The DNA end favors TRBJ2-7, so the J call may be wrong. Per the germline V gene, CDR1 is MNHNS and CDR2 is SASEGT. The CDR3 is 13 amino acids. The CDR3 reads CASITGSSYEQYF. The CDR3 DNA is TGTGCCAGCATAACGGGGAGCTCCTACGAGCAGTACTTC.

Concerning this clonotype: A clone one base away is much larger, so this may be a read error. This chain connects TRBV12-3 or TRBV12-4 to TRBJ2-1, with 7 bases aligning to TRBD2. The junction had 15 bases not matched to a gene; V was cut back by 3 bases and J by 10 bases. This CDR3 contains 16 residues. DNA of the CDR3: TGTGCCAGCAGTTTGGTTTTTCGGCTAGCGGTCCACGAGCAGTTCTTC. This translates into CASSLVFRLAVHEQFF.

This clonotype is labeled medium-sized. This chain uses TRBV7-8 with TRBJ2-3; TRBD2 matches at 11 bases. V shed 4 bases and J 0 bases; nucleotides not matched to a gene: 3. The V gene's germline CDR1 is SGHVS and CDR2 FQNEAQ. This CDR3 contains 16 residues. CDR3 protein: CASSSWTSGSTDTQYF. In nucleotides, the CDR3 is TGTGCCAGCAGCTCCTGGACTAGCGGGAGCACAGATACGCAGTATTTT.

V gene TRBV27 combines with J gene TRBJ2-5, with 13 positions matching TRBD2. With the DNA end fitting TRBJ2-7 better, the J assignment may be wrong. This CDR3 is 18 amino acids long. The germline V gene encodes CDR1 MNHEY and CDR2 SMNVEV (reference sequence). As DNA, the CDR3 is TGTGCCAGCAGTCCCTATTCCTTTGGACTAGCGGGGGCCTACGAGCAGTACTTC. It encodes CASSPYSFGLAGAYEQYF.

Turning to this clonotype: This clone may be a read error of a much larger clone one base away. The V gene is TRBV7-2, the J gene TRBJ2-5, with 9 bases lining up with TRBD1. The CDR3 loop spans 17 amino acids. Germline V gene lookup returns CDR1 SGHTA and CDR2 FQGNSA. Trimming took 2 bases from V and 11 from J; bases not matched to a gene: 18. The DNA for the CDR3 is TGTGCCAGCAGCTTATTGGACGGACAGGGGTTCCCGACTGAGCAGTACTTC. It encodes CASSLLDGQGFPTEQYF.